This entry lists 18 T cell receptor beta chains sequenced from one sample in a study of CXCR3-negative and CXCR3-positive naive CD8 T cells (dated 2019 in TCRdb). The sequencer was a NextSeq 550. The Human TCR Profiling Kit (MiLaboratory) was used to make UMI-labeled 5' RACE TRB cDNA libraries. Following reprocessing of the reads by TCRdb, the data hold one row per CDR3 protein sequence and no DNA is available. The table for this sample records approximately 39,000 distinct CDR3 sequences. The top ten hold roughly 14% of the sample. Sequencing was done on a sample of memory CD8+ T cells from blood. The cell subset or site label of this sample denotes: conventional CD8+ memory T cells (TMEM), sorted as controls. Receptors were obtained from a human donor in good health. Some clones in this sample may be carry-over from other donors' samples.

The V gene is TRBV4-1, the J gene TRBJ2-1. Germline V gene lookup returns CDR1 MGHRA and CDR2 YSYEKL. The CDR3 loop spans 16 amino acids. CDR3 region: CASSHGRTSSYNEQFF.

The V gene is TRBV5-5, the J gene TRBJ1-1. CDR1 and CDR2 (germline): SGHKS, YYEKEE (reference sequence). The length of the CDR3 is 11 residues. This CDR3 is CASRSTVEAFF.

The CDR3 sequence: CASGLQGSLYNEQFF. The V call is TRBV12-5, the J call TRBJ2-1. Per the germline V gene, CDR1 is LGHNT and CDR2 is FRNRAP. The CDR3 is made up of 15 amino acids.

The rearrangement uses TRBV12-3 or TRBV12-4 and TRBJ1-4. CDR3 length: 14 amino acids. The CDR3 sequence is CASSFMGRNEKLFF.

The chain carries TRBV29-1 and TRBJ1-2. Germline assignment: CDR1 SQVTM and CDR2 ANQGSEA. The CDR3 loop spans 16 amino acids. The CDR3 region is CSVELADLILNYGYTF. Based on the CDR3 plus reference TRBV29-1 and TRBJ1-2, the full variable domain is SAVISQKPSRDICQRGTSLTIQCQVDSQVTMMFWYRQQPGQSLTLIATANQGSEATYESGFVIDKFPISRPNLTFSTLTVSNMSPEDSSIYLCSVELADLILNYGYTFGSGTRLTVV.

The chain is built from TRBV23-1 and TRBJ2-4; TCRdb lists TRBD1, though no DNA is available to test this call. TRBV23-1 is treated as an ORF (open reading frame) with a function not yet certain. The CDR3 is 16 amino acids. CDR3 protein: CASSYRTAGFGNIQYF.

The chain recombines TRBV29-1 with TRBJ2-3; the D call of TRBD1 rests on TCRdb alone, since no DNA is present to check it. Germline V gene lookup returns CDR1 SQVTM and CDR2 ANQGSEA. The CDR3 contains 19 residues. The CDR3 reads CSVEGSTGTGTPSTDTQYF.

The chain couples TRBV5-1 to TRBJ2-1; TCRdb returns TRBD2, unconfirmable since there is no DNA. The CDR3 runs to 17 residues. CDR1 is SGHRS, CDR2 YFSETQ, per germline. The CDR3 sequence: CASSLAGLAEFYNEQFF.

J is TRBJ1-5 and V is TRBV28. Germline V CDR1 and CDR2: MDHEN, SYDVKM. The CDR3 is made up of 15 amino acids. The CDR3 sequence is CAHSTAGYEVRPQHF. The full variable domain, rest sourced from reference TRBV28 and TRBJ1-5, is DVKVTQSSRYLVKRTGEKVFLECVQDMDHENMFWYRQDPGLGLRLIYFSYDVKMKEKGDIPEGYSVSREKKERFSLILESASTNQTSMYLCAHSTAGYEVRPQHFGDGTRLSIL.

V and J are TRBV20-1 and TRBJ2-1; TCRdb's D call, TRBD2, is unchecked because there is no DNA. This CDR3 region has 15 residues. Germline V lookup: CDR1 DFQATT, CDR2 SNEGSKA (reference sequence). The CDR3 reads CSVPLAGGTYNEQFF.

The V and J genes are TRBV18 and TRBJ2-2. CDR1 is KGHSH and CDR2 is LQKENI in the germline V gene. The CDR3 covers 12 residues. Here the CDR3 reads CASPPISGELFF.

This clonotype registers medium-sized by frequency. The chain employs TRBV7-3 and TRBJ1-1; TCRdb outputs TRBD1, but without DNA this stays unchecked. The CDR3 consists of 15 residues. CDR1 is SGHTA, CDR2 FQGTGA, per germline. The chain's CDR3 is CASSLSPGANTEAFF.

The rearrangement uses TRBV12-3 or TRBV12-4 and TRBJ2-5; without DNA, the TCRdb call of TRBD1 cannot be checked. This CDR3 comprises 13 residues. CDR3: CASSGGQGRTQYF.

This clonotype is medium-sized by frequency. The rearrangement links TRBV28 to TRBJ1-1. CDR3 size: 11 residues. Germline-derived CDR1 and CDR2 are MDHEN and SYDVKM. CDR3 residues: CASSENTEAFF.

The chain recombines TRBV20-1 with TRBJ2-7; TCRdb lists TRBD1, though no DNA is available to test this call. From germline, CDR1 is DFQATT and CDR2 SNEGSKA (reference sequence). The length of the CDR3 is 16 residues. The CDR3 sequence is CSARGPADRWPYEQYF.

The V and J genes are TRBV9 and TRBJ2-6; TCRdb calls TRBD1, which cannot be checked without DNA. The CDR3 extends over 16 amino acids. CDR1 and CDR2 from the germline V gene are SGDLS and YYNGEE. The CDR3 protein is CASSAGQGPGANVLTF.

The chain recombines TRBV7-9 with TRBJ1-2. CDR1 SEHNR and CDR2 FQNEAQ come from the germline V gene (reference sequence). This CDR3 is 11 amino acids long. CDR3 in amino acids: CASSLSRGYTF.

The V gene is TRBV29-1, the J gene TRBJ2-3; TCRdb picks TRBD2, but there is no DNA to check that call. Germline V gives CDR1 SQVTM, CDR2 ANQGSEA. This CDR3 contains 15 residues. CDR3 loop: CSVEVARGYTDTQYF.